Following are 21 T cell receptor beta chains from one sample sequenced in a study of Graves' ophthalmopathy and Graves' hyperthyroidism. RNA served as the template for amplifying TCR beta CDR3 regions. The workflow started with a first-round RT-PCR run with HTBI primers and then moved on to a second-round multiplex PCR. Each CDR3 protein gets one entry after TCRdb re-called the multiplex PCR reads with MiXCR. The sample holds hundreds of thousands of distinct CDR3 sequences; roughly 41% are singletons and the top ten take about 3.3%. The sequenced sample consisted of peripheral blood. The receptors stem from an adult man with Graves' ophthalmopathy.

The V call is TRBV7-9, the J call TRBJ1-2; D is uncertain. This CDR3 has 10 amino acids. CDR1 is SEHNR, CDR2 FQNEAQ, per germline (reference sequence). V gave up 4 bases and J gave up 11 bases, with 8 bases separating them. CDR3 in amino acids: CASSSPGYTF. The DNA for the CDR3 is TGTGCCAGCAGCTCCCCGGGGTACACCTTC.

The chain recombines TRBV7-3 with TRBJ2-5; D uncertain. The CDR3 covers 15 residues. CDR1 and CDR2 from the germline V gene are SGHTA and FQGTGA. Trimming removed 1 base from V and 5 bases from J, with 14 bases in between. CDR3 DNA sequence: TGTGCCAGCAGCTTAAACTCAGGTAGACGGGAGACCCAGTACTTC. Translated: CASSLNSGRRETQYF.

This chain links TRBV29-1 with TRBJ2-3; 9 bases agree with TRBD2. Germline lookup yields CDR1 SQVTM and CDR2 ANQGSEA. This CDR3 region has 13 residues. J was trimmed by 6 bases and V by 2 bases; bases with no gene match: 3. CDR3 sequence (DNA): TGCAGCGTTGAATCCCTAGCGGGGGATACGCAGTATTTT. Translated, it gives CSVESLAGDTQYF.

V and J are TRBV7-9 and TRBJ2-2, with 7 bases matching TRBD2. V trimming: 4 bases; J trimming: 2 bases; junction bases outside the gene matches: 7. In germline, CDR1 is SEHNR, CDR2 FQNEAQ (reference sequence). CDR3 size: 16 residues. CDR3 sequence reads: CASSSMGGPNTGELFF. The CDR3, as DNA: TGTGCCAGCAGCTCGATGGGAGGGCCTAACACCGGGGAGCTGTTTTTT. The entire variable domain, with the rest obtained from reference TRBV7-9 and TRBJ2-2, is as follows: DTGVSQNPRHKITKRGQNVTFRCDPISEHNRLYWYRQTLGQGPEFLTYFQNEAQLEKSRLLSDRFSAERPKGSFSTLEIQRTEQGDSAMYLCASSSMGGPNTGELFFGEGSRLTVL.

At least ten counts were recorded for this clonotype. The chain is built from TRBV13 and TRBJ2-5; TRBD2 matches at 13 bases. This CDR3 has 15 residues. V was pared by 5 bases and J by 2 bases, with 2 bases of the junction left unmatched. Per the germline V gene, CDR1 is PRHDT and CDR2 is FYEKMQ (reference sequence). The CDR3 DNA reads as TGTGCCAGCAGCGCGGGACTAGCGGGACAAGAGACCCAGTACTTC. Residues: CASSAGLAGQETQYF. Complete variable domain (other parts from reference TRBV13 and TRBJ2-5): AAGVIQSPRHLIKEKRETATLKCYPIPRHDTVYWYQQGPGQDPQFLISFYEKMQSDKGSIPDRFSAQQFSDYHSELNMSSLELGDSALYFCASSAGLAGQETQYFGPGTRLLVL.

This clonotype was counted ten times or more. V usage is TRBV10-3 and J usage is TRBJ2-6; no reliable D call. Trimming removed 5 bases from V and 2 bases from J, with 13 bases in between. This CDR3 contains 16 residues. Germline loops: CDR1 ENHRY, CDR2 SYGVKD. The CDR3 nucleotides read TGTGCCATCAGTACCATCGCGGCTGCTGGGGCCAACGTCCTGACTTTC. This sequence encodes CAISTIAAAGANVLTF.

The sample holds many counts of this clonotype. The chain uses TRBV19 and TRBJ1-6, with no clear D. Trimming took 5 bases from V and 6 from J, leaving 5 bases between them. From germline, CDR1 is LNHDA and CDR2 SQIVND (reference sequence). CDR3 length equals 12 residues. The CDR3 bases are TGTGCCAGTAGTTTTAGTAATTCACCCCTCCACTTT. The encoded protein is CASSFSNSPLHF.

As regards this clonotype: A junction boundary mismatches the germline segment, possibly from a read error. V gene TRBV5-1 combines with J gene TRBJ2-2, with 12 bases fitting TRBD2. Germline values: CDR1 SGHRS, CDR2 YFSETQ. The CDR3 extends over 15 amino acids. The CDR3 DNA sequence: TGCGCCAGCAGCACGACTAGCGGGGGAGACAATGAGCAGTTTTTT. It specifies CASSTTSGGDNEQFF.

This clonotype was counted ten times or more. This chain links TRBV5-1 with TRBJ2-5; no firm D call. The germline V and J ends were trimmed by 4 bases and 4 bases, with 17 bases remaining between them. The CDR3 consists of 15 residues. Germline CDR1 reads SGHRS; CDR2 reads YFSETQ. The CDR3 DNA follows: TGCGCCAGCAGCGAAGGCTTCTCCCCCTCAGAGACCCAGTACTTC. Protein: CASSEGFSPSETQYF.

This clonotype was recorded many times. V and J are TRBV20-1 and TRBJ1-2, with D uncertain. The CDR3 length is 13 residues. Trimming took off 5 bases at V and 2 bases at J, with 12 bases between the two ends. The V gene's germline CDR1 is DFQATT and CDR2 SNEGSKA (reference sequence). Here the CDR3 reads CSAPDPSNYGYTF. CDR3 DNA sequence: TGCAGTGCTCCCGACCCATCCAACTATGGCTACACCTTC.

There are many counts of this clonotype. J is TRBJ1-2 and V is TRBV7-9; D is perhaps TRBD1 (5 bases). CDR3 size: 14 residues. Germline loops: CDR1 SEHNR, CDR2 FQNEAQ (reference sequence). V gave up 10 bases and J gave up 6 bases, with 21 bases separating them. The CDR3 protein is CATILGAGPDGYTF. CDR3 bases: TGTGCCACCATCTTAGGGGCCGGGCCCGATGGCTACACCTTC. Drawing the rest from reference TRBV7-9 and TRBJ1-2, the complete variable domain is DTGVSQNPRHKITKRGQNVTFRCDPISEHNRLYWYRQTLGQGPEFLTYFQNEAQLEKSRLLSDRFSAERPKGSFSTLEIQRTEQGDSAMYLCATILGAGPDGYTFGSGTRLTVV.

About this clonotype itself: This may stem from a read error, because a much larger clone lies one nucleotide away. The chain recombines TRBV19 with TRBJ1-1; D is unclear. The CDR3 runs 13 residues. From germline, CDR1 is LNHDA and CDR2 SQIVND (reference sequence). The CDR3 DNA is TGTGCCAGTAACTCAGGACGGCAGTTGGAAGCTATCTTT. As protein: CASNSGRQLEAIF.

Comments on this clonotype: A clone one base away is much larger, so this may be a read error. The chain has TRBV9 and TRBJ1-1, with a possible D match to TRBD1 (5 bases). The germline CDR1 and CDR2 sequences are SGDLS and YYNGEE. This CDR3 comprises 14 residues. DNA of the CDR3: TGTGCCAGCAGCGGGGGACCCCCGAACTCTGAAGCTTTCTTT. Encoded protein: CASSGGPPNSEAFF.

This clonotype was seen many times. V is TRBV2 and J is TRBJ1-5; a possible D gene is TRBD1 (6 bases). Germline CDR1 SNHLY, CDR2 FYNNEI. The germline V and J ends were trimmed by 9 bases and 7 bases, with 19 bases remaining between them. The CDR3 totals 14 residues. In nucleotides, the CDR3 is TGTGCCAGTCTCTCCGGGGGGGCGGGACAGCCCCAGCATTTT. Translation: CASLSGGAGQPQHF.

This chain connects TRBV7-2 to TRBJ2-5, with 10 bases matching TRBD1. The trim removed 4 bases at V and 3 bases at J, leaving 11 bases unmatched. This CDR3 is built from 17 residues. Germline V gene data show CDR1 as SGHTA and CDR2 as FQGNSA. CDR3 protein: CASSSKPQGTGEETQYF. The CDR3 DNA sequence: TGTGCCAGCAGCTCGAAACCCCAGGGGACAGGGGAAGAGACCCAGTACTTC.

This clonotype was detected ten times or more. The genes are TRBV29-1 and TRBJ2-7; 9 bases are shared with TRBD1. V shed 7 bases and J 3 bases; nucleotides not matched to a gene: 10. The CDR3 totals 14 residues. Germline V gene sequence: CDR1 SQVTM, CDR2 ANQGSEA. For the CDR3, the DNA is TGCAGCGCTACACCGGGACAGGGCGTCTACGAGCAGTACTTC. This gives the protein CSATPGQGVYEQYF.

The rearrangement joins TRBV15 to TRBJ2-5; no firm D call. Germline V CDR1 and CDR2: LNHNV, YYDKDF (reference sequence). CDR3 length: 15 residues. With 3 bases removed from V and 2 bases from J, the gap between germline ends came to 13 bases. The CDR3 coding sequence is TGTGCCACCAGCAGCCCCCGAACAGCACAAGAGACCCAGTACTTC. Amino acids: CATSSPRTAQETQYF.

This clonotype was counted a single time. The chain is built from TRBV30 and TRBJ2-7, with 10 bases identical to TRBD1. CDR3 length: 13 residues. CDR1 and CDR2 (germline): GTSNPN, SVGIG (reference sequence). V shed 2 bases, J shed 6 bases, and the junction held 4 bases outside the gene matches. CDR3 sequence (DNA): TGTGCCTGGAGTCGGGACAGGGGAGCCGAGCAGTACTTC. Translation: CAWSRDRGAEQYF.

This clonotype was observed a handful of times. The chain's CDR3 is CASSQNIGAGTEAFF. Written as DNA, the CDR3 is TGCGCCAGCAGCCAAAATATCGGGGCAGGCACTGAAGCTTTCTTT. The chain uses TRBV4-1 and TRBJ1-1, with D possibly TRBD1 on 5 matching bases. This CDR3 comprises 15 residues. Trimming took off 2 bases at V and 4 bases at J, with 14 bases between the two ends. The germline V gene encodes CDR1 MGHRA and CDR2 YSYEKL.

This clonotype was picked up many times. This chain joins TRBV5-1 and TRBJ2-2, with unresolved D. Trimming pared 5 bases from V and 3 bases from J, leaving 11 bases between. Germline CDR1 and CDR2: SGHRS and YFSETQ. The CDR3 extends over 14 amino acids. The chain's CDR3 is CASSFRTYTGELFF. The CDR3, as DNA: TGCGCCAGCAGTTTCCGTACGTACACCGGGGAGCTGTTTTTT.

This chain links TRBV7-6 with TRBJ1-6; tentatively, D is TRBD1 (6 bases). Germline V gene sequence: CDR1 SGHVS, CDR2 FNYEAQ. The germline V and J ends were trimmed by 5 bases and 9 bases, with 17 bases remaining between them. The length of the CDR3 is 15 residues. The CDR3 DNA reads TGTGCCAGCAGCCCCCGACAGGCAGGGTCTTCACCCCTCCACTTT. Translation: CASSPRQAGSSPLHF.